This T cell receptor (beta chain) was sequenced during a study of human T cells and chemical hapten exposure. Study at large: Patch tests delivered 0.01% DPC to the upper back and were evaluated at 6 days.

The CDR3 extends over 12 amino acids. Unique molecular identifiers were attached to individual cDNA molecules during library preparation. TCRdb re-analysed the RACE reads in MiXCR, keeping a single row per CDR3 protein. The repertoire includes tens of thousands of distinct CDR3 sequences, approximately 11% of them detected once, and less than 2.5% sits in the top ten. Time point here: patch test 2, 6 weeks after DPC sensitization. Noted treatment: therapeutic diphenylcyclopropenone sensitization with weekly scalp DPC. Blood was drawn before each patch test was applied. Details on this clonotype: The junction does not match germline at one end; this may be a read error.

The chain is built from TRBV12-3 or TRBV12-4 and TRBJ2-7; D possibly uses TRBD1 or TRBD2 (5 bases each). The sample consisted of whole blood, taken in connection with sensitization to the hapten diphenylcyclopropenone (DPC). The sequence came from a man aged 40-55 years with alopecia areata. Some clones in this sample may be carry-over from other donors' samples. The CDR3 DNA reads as TGTGCCAGCCGTACGTCTCGGGGCCCAGGGTTCTTC. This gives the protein CASRTSRGPGFF.